The following is a T cell receptor delta chain sequence with its context. What it binds is not known. The TCRdb protein, from a much larger clone, departs from this DNA's translation at residue 6, likely by read error; the protein shown derives from the DNA. The data were obtained in a study of intestinal T cells in coeliac disease. TCRdb called clones from the multiplex PCR reads again using CATT. The profile covers around 290 delta-chain clones, with 51% appearing a single time and roughly 56% taken by the ten largest. Overall study findings and caveats: Reported leave-one-out accuracy of TRD kmer clustering was roughly 90%. FFPE-derived DNA was relatively degraded, likely losing some TCR sequences.

Each case's genomic DNA was extracted from ten roughly 5-µm formalin-fixed paraffin-embedded scrolls. The germline gives CDR1 TSWWSYY, CDR2 QGS. The CDR3 is 15 residues long. V was cut by 3 bases and J by 16 bases, with 19 bases left in between. The TCR sequence derives from a human donor who served as a control with a normal duodenal biopsy, not a healthy volunteer. The chain joins TRDV1 to TRDJ3, with D perhaps matching TRDD3 (6 bases). The sample was a duodenal biopsy. The CDR3 DNA sequence: TGTGCTCTTGGGGACAGCTCTTTGACTGGGCCCCAGATGTTTTTC. It yields the protein CALGDSSLTGPQMFF.